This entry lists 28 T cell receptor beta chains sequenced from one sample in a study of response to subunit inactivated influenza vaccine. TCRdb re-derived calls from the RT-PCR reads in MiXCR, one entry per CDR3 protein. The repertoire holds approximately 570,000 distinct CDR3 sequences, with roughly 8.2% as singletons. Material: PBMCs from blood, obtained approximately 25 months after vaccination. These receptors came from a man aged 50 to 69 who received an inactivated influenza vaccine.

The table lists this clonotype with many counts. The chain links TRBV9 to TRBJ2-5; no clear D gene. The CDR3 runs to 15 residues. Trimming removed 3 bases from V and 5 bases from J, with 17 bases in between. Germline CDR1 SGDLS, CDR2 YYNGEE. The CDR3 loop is CASSGGPKATETQYF. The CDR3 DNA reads TGTGCCAGCAGCGGCGGACCGAAAGCTACGGAGACCCAGTACTTC.

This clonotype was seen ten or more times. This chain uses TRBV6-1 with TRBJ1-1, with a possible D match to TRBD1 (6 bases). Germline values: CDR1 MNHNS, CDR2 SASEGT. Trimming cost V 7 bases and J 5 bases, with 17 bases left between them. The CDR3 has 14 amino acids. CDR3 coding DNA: TGTGCCAGCACCCGCCCGGGGGGCGAGACTGAAGCTTTCTTT. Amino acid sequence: CASTRPGGETEAFF.

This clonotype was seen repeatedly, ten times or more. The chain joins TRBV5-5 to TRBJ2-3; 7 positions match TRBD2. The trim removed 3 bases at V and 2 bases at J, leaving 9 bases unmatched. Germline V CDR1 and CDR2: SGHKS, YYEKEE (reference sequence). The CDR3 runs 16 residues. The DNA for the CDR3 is TGTGCCAGCAGCTCAGAGCGGGGCCTCCCCACAGATACGCAGTATTTT. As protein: CASSSERGLPTDTQYF.

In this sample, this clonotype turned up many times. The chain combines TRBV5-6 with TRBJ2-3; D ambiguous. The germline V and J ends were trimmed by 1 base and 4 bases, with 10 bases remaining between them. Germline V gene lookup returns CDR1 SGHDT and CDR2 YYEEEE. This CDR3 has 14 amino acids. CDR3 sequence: CASSLRHRADTQYF. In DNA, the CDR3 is TGTGCCAGCAGCTTGAGGCACAGAGCAGATACGCAGTATTTT. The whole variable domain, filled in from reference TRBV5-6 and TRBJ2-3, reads DAGVTQSPTHLIKTRGQQVTLRCSPKSGHDTVSWYQQALGQGPQFIFQYYEEEERQRGNFPDRFSGHQFPNYSSELNVNALLLGDSALYLCASSLRHRADTQYFGPGTRLTVL.

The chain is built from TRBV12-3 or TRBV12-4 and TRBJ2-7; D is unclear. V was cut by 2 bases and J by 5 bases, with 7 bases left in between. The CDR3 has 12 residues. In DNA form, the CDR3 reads TGTGCCAGCAGTTTATTTGGGGACGAGCAGTACTTC. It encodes CASSLFGDEQYF.

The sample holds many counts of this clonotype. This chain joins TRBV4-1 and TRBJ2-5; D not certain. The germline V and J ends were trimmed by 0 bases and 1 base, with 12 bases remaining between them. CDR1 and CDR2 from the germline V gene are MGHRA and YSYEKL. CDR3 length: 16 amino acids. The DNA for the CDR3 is TGCGCCAGCAGCCAAGATTATATTGGTATCCAAGAGACCCAGTACTTC. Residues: CASSQDYIGIQETQYF.

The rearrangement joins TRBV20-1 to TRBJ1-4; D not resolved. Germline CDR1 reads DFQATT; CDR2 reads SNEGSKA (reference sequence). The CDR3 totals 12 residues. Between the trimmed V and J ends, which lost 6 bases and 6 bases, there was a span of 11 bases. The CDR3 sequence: CSANRDHEKLFF. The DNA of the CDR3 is TGCAGTGCGAACCGGGATCATGAAAAACTGTTTTTT.

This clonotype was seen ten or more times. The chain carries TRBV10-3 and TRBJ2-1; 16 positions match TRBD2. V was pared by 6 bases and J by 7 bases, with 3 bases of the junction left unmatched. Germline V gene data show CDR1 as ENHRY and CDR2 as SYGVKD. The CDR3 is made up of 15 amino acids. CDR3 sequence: CAISGTSGGGNEQFF. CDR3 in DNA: TGTGCCATCAGCGGGACTAGCGGGGGGGGAAATGAGCAGTTCTTC.

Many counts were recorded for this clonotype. CDR3 coding DNA: TGCAGTGCTAGAGATGCGGGCAGGGTCTATGGCTACACCTTC. Translated: CSARDAGRVYGYTF. The chain links TRBV20-1 to TRBJ1-2; weak D call: TRBD1 (5 bases). The CDR3 runs 14 residues. The V gene lost 0 bases and the J gene lost 4 bases, with 12 bases spanning the gap. Germline CDR1 and CDR2: DFQATT and SNEGSKA (reference sequence).

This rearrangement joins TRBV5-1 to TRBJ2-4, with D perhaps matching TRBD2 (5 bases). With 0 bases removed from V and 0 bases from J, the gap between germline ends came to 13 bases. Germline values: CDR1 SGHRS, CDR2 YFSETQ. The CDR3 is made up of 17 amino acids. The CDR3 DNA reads TGCGCCAGCAGCTTGGCCACGTTCCGGGGAGCCAAAAACATTCAGTACTTC. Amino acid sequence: CASSLATFRGAKNIQYF.

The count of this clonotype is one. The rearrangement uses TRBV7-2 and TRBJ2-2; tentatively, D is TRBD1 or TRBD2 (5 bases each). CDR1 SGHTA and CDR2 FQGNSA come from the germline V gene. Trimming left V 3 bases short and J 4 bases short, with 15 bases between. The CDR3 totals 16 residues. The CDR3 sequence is CASSFRAVGTTGELFF. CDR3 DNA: TGTGCCAGCAGCTTTAGGGCCGTAGGGACCACCGGGGAGCTGTTTTTT.

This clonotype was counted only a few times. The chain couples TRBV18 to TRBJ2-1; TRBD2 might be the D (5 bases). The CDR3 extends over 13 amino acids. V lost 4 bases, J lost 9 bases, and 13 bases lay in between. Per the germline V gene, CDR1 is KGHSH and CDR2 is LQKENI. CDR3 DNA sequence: TGTGCCAGCTCACGAGGGAGAGGGCTTGAGCAGTTCTTC. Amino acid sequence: CASSRGRGLEQFF.

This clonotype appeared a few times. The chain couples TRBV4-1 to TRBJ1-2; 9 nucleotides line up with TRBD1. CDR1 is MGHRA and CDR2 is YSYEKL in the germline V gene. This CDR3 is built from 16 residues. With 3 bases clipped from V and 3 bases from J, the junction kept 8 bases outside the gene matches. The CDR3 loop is CASSHLGQGLDYGYTF. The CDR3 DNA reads TGCGCCAGCAGCCATCTGGGACAGGGTCTGGACTATGGCTACACCTTC.

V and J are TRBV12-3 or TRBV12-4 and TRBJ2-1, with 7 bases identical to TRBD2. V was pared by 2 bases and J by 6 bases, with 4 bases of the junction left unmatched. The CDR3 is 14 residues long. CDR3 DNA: TGTGCCAGCAGTTTAATTTGGGGGGGCAATGAGCAGTTCTTC. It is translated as CASSLIWGGNEQFF.

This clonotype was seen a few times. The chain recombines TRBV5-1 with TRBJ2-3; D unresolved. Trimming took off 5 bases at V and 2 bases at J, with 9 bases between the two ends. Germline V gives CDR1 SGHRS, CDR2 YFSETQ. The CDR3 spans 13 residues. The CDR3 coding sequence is TGCGCCAGCAGGGGCGGCAACACAGATACGCAGTATTTT. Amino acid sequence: CASRGGNTDTQYF.

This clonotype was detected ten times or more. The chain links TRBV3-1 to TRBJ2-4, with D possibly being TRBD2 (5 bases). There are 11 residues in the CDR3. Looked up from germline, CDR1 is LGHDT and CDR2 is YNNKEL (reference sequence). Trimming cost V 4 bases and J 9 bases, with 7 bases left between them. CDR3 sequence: CASSLGGIQYF. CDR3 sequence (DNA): TGTGCCAGCAGCCTAGGAGGCATTCAGTACTTC. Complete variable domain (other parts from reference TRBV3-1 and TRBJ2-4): DTAVSQTPKYLVTQMGNDKSIKCEQNLGHDTMYWYKQDSKKFLKIMFSYNNKELIINETVPNRFSPKSPDKAHLNLHINSLELGDSAVYFCASSLGGIQYFGAGTRLSVL.

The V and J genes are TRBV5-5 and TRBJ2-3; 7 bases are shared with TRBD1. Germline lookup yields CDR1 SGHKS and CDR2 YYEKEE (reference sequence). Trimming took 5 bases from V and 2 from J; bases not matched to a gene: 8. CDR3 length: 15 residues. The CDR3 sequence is CASSPLQGLTDTQYF. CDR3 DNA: TGTGCCAGCAGTCCGCTACAGGGGCTCACAGATACGCAGTATTTT.

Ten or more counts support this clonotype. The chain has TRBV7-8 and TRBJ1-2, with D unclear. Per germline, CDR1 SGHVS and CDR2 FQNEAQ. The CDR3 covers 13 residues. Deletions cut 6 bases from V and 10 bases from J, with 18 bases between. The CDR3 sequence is CASSREPYRIYTF. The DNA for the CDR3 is TGTGCCAGCAGTCGGGAGCCATACCGTATCTACACCTTC.

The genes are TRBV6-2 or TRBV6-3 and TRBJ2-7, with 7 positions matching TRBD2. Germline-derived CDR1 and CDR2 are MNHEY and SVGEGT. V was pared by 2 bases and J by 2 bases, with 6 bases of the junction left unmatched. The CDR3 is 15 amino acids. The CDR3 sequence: CASSYGGGRTYEQYF. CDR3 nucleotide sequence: TGTGCCAGCAGTTACGGAGGCGGGAGAACCTACGAGCAGTACTTC.

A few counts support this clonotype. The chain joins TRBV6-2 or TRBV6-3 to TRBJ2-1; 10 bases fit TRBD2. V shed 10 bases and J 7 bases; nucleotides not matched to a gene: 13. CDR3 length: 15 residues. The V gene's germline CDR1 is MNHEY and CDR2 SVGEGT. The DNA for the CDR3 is TGTGCCACAAACAGCGGGGGGGCTTCGAAAAATGAGCAGTTCTTC. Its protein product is CATNSGGASKNEQFF.

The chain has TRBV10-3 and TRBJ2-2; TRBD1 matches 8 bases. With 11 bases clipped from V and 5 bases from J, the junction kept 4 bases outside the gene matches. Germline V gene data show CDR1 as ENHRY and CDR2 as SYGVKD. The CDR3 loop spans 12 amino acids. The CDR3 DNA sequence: TGTGCCGTCCGACAGGGGACCGGGGAGCTGTTTTTT. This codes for CAVRQGTGELFF.

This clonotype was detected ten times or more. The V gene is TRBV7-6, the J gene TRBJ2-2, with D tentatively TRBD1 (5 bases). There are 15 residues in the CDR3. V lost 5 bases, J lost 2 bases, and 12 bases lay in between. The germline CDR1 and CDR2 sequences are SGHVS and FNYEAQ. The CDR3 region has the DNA TGTGCCAGCAGCGGAAGGGGCGGAAACACCGGGGAGCTGTTTTTT. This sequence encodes CASSGRGGNTGELFF.

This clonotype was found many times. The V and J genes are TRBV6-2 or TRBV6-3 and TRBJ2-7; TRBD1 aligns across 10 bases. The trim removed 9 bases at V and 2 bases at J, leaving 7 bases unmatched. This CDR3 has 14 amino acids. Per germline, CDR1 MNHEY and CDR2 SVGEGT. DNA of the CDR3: TGTGCCAGTAAAACCGGGACAGGGGCCTACGAGCAGTACTTC. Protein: CASKTGTGAYEQYF.

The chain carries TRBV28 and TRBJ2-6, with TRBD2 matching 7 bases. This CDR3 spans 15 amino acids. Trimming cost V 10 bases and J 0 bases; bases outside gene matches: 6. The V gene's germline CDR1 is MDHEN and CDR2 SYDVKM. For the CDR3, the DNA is TGTGCCACCTCAGCGGGATTCTCTGGGGCCAACGTCCTGACTTTC. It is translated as CATSAGFSGANVLTF.

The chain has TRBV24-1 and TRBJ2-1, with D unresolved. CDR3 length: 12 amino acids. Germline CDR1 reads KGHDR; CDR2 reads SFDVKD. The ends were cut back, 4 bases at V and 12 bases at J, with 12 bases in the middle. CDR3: CATSDPVIGQFF. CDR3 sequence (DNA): TGTGCCACCAGTGACCCCGTGATCGGGCAGTTCTTC.

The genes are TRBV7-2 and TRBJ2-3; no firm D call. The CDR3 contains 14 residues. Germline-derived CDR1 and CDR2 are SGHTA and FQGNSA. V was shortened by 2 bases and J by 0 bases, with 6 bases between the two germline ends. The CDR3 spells CASSLLHSTDTQYF. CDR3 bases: TGTGCCAGCAGCTTACTCCATAGCACAGATACGCAGTATTTT. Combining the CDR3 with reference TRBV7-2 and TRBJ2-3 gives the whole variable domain GAGVSQSPSNKVTEKGKDVELRCDPISGHTALYWYRQSLGQGLEFLIYFQGNSAPDKSGLPSDRFSAERTGGSVSTLTIQRTQQEDSAVYLCASSLLHSTDTQYFGPGTRLTVL.

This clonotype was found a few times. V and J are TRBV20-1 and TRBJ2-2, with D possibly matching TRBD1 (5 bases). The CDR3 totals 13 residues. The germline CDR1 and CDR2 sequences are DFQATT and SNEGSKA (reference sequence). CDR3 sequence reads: CSATGANTGELFF. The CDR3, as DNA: TGCAGCGCCACAGGAGCAAACACCGGGGAGCTGTTTTTT.

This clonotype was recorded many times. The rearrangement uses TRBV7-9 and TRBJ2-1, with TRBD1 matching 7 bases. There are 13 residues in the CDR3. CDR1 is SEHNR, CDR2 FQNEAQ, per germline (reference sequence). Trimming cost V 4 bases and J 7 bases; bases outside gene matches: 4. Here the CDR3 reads CASSSKQGNEQFF. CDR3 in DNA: TGTGCCAGCAGCTCAAAACAGGGGAATGAGCAGTTCTTC. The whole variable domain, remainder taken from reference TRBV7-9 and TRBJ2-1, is DTGVSQNPRHKITKRGQNVTFRCDPISEHNRLYWYRQTLGQGPEFLTYFQNEAQLEKSRLLSDRFSAERPKGSFSTLEIQRTEQGDSAMYLCASSSKQGNEQFFGPGTRLTVL.